This T cell receptor beta chain was recorded in a study of metastatic and nonmetastatic thyroid tumors. Study-level information: Samples came from malignant and benign thyroid patients, and repertoires were compared across blood and tumor or nodule tissue.

In its sample, this clone was seen many times. The germline V gene encodes CDR1 MNHEY and CDR2 SVGEGT. The CDR3 sequence is 16 residues long. V trimming: 8 bases; J trimming: 3 bases; junction bases outside the gene matches: 15. Before thyroid surgery, none of the patients had received any treatment. Authors' data handling: Clinicopathological groups supplied CDR3 differences that were used to build a distant-metastasis classifier for papillary thyroid cancer. TCRdb ran MiXCR on the PCR reads. Here the V and J calls rest on TCRdb's processing, not on the authors' analysis. This sample yields roughly 38,000 clones, of which approximately 20% are seen a single time; around 17% belongs to the top ten.

The sample comprised blood. The receptor's source is a female donor with papillary thyroid cancer or a benign thyroid nodule (not recorded which). Some clones in this sample may be carry-over from other donors' samples. The chain is built from TRBV6-2 or TRBV6-3 and TRBJ2-7; 8 bases are a match to TRBD2. The CDR3 bases are TGTGCCAGCCGGGGGGGGTTCCCCCAGGTTGTCTACGAGCAGTACTTC. Protein product: CASRGGFPQVVYEQYF.